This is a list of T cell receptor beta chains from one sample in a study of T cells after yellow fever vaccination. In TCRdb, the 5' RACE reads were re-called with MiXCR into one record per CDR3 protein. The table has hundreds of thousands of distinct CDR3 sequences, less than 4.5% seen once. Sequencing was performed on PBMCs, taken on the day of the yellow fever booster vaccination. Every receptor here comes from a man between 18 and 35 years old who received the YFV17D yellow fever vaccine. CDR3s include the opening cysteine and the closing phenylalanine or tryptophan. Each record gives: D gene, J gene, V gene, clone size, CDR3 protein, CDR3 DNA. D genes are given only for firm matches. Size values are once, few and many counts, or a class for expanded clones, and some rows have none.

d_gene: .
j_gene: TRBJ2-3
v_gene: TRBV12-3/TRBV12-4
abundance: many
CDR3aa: CASTFSLASTDTQYF
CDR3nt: TGTGCCAGCACCTTCAGCTTGGCTAGCACAGATACGCAGTATTTT

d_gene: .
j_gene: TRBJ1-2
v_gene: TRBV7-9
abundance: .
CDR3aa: CASSQTRDYGYTF
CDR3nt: TGTGCCAGCAGTCAAACACGGGACTATGGCTACACCTTC

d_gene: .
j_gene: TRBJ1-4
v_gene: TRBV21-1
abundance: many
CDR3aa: CASSHMREKLFF
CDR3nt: TGTGCCAGCAGCCACATGAGGGAAAAACTGTTTTTT

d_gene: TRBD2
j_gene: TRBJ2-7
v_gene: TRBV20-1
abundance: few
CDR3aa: CSASTLTSGVYEQYF
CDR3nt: TGCAGTGCTAGCACTCTAACTAGCGGAGTCTACGAGCAGTACTTC

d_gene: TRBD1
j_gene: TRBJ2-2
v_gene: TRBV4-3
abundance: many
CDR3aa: CASSPYPQGASGELFF
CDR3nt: TGCGCCAGCAGCCCCTATCCACAGGGGGCGAGCGGGGAGCTGTTTTTT

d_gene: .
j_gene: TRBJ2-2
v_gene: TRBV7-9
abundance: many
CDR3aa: CASWGANTGELFF
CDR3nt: TGTGCCTCATGGGGGGCCAACACCGGGGAGCTGTTTTTT

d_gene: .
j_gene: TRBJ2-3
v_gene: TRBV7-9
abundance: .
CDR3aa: CASRGVLSTDTQYF
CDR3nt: TGTGCCAGCAGAGGCGTTCTCAGCACAGATACGCAGTATTTT

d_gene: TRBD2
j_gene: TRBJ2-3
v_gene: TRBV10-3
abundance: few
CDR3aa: CAISVAGGRTDTQYF
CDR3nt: TGTGCCATCAGTGTTGCGGGGGGGCGCACAGATACGCAGTATTTT

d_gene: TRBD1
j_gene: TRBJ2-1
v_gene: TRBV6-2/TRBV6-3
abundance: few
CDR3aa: CASGQGAAEQFF
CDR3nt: TGTGCCAGCGGACAGGGGGCTGCTGAGCAGTTCTTC

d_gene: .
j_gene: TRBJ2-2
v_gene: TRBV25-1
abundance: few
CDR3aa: CASSESAYTGELFF
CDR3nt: TGTGCCAGCAGTGAATCGGCGTACACCGGGGAGCTGTTTTTT

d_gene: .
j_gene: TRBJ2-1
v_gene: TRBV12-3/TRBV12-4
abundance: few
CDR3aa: CASSWGRGNNEQFF
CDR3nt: TGTGCCAGCAGTTGGGGTCGAGGGAACAATGAGCAGTTCTTC

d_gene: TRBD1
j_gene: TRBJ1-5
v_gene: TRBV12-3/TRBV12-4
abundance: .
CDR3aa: CASSLGGQGIEPQHF
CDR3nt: TGTGCCAGCAGTTTAGGCGGACAGGGTATAGAGCCCCAGCATTTT

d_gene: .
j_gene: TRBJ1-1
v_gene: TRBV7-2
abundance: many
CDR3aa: CASSLDSYGVAFF
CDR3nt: TGTGCCAGCAGCTTAGACAGTTACGGGGTAGCTTTCTTT

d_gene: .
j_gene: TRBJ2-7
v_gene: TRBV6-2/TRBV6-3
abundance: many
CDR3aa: CASSYVAGPYEQYF
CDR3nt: TGTGCCAGCAGTTACGTGGCTGGACCCTACGAGCAGTACTTC

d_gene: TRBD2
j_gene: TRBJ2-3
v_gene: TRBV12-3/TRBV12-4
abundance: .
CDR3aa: CASSLAGEGTDTQYF
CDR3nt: TGTGCCAGCAGTCTAGCGGGGGAAGGCACAGATACGCAGTATTTT

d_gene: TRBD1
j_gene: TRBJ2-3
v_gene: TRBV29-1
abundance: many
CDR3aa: CSVARQGRTDTQYF
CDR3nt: TGCAGCGTGGCCCGACAGGGGCGGACAGATACGCAGTATTTT

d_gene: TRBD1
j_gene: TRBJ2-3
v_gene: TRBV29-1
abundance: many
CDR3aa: CSVRRSGQGYADTQYF
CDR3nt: TGCAGCGTACGAAGGTCGGGACAGGGTTACGCAGATACGCAGTATTTT

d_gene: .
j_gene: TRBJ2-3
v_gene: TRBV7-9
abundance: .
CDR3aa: CATKRDSSTDTQYF
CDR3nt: TGTGCCACGAAAAGGGACTCAAGCACAGATACGCAGTATTTT

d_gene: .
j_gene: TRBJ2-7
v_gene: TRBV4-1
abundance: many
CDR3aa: CASSQAHSTGSLYEQYF
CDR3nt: TGCGCCAGCAGCCAAGCCCATTCGACAGGAAGCCTCTACGAGCAGTACTTC

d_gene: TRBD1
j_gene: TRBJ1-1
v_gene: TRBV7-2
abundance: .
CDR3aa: CASSADRGSVEAFF
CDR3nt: TGTGCCAGCAGCGCCGACAGGGGCAGCGTTGAAGCTTTCTTT

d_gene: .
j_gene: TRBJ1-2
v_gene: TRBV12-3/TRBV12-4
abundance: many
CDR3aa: CASSIMGGYTF
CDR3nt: TGTGCCAGCAGCATCATGGGTGGCTACACCTTC

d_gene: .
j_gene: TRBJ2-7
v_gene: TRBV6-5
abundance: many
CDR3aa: CASSYSMETVTEQYF
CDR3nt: TGTGCCAGCAGTTACTCGATGGAAACAGTCACCGAGCAGTACTTC

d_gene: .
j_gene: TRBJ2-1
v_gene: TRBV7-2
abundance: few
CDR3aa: CASSAPGGPSYNEQFF
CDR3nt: TGTGCCAGCAGCGCCCCCGGGGGACCTTCCTACAATGAGCAGTTCTTC

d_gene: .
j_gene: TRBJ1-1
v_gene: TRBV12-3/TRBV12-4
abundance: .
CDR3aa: CASSLSAGFSEAFF
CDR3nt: TGTGCCAGCAGTTTATCGGCAGGGTTCTCTGAAGCTTTCTTT

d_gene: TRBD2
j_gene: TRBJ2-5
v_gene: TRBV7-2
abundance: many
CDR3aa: CASSYLAGAVGETQYF
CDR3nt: TGTGCCAGCAGCTACTTAGCGGGGGCTGTCGGTGAGACCCAGTACTTC

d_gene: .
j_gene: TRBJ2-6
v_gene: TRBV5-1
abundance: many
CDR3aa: CASSSWGPTSPALINVLTF
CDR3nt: TGCGCCAGCAGCTCCTGGGGACCAACCAGCCCGGCCCTAATCAACGTCCTGACTTTC

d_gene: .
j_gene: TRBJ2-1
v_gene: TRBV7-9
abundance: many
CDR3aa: CASSLDGGSFNEQFF
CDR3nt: TGTGCCAGCAGCTTAGACGGGGGCAGCTTCAATGAGCAGTTCTTC

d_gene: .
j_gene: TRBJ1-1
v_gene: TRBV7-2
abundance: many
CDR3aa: CASSSGITEAFF
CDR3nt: TGTGCCAGCAGCTCGGGAATCACTGAAGCTTTCTTT

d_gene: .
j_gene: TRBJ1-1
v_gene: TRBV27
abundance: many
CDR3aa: CASGNSGGAEAFF
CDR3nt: TGTGCCAGCGGCAACTCGGGGGGGGCTGAAGCTTTCTTT

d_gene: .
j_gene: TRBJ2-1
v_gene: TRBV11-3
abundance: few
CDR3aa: CASSFGQGLGEQFF
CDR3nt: TGTGCCAGCAGCTTCGGGCAAGGTTTGGGTGAGCAGTTCTTC

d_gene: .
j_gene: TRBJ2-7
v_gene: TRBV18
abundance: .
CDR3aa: CASSPRNVLSYEQYF
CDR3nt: TGTGCCAGCTCACCTCGCAACGTCTTGTCCTACGAGCAGTACTTC